One and the same sample provided the 3 T cell receptor beta chains below, sequenced in a study of T cell clonality in common variable immunodeficiency. Assay: immunoSEQ multiplex PCR; the TCRdb copy retains only in-frame clones and omits some. Observed in the sample are around 45,000 clones, none of them singletons. Sequenced material: peripheral blood mononuclear cells. The receptors here all came from a person aged 18 to 75 in good health.

This clone was seen ten or more times. The read terminates 3 residues before the CDR3 end, so the remaining end is supplied by the germline J gene. V and J are TRBV6-2 or TRBV6-3 and TRBJ1-1, with D perhaps TRBD1 (5 bases). Germline CDR1 reads MNHEY; CDR2 reads SVGEGT. V dropped 1 base and J dropped 3 bases, with 12 bases sitting between them. This CDR3 is built from 15 residues. This chain's CDR3 is CASSYFQGPDTEAFF. CDR3 DNA (partial): TGTGCCAGCAGTTACTTCCAGGGTCCGGACACTGAA.

In this sample, this clone turned up many times. The read terminates 3 residues before the CDR3 end, so the remaining end is supplied by the germline J gene. The V gene is TRBV6-2 or TRBV6-3, the J gene TRBJ2-1; 8 nucleotides agree with TRBD1. Germline CDR1 MNHEY, CDR2 SVGEGT. J gave up 6 bases and V 10 bases, and 11 bases lay outside the gene matches. The CDR3 runs to 14 residues. The CDR3 loop reads CATNLPTGANEQFF. CDR3 DNA, as far as it was read: TGTGCCACCAACCTTCCGACAGGGGCCAATGAG.

This clone has at least ten counts. The sequence runs out 3 residues before the end of the CDR3; the remainder is reconstructed from the germline J gene. The rearrangement links TRBV5-4 to TRBJ2-3; 9 bases match TRBD2. CDR3 size: 14 residues. Germline loops: CDR1 SGHNT, CDR2 YYREEE (reference sequence). The CDR3 spells CASSITGTSQTQYF. The DNA read from the CDR3 is TGTGCCAGCAGCATCACCGGGACTAGCCAGACG.